A single sample gave rise to the 30 T cell receptor beta chains below, sequenced in a study of cytomegalovirus exposure and HLA in healthy donors. Primers included in the PCR were 60 Vbeta and 13 Jbeta primers. The method was immunoSEQ multiplex PCR; TCRdb's version includes in-frame clones alone and lacks a portion of them. The sample includes roughly 56,000 clones, about 87% seen only once; the top ten take roughly 1.5%. Source material: PBMCs. Receptor source: a man younger than 30 in good health and CMV-seronegative.

The rearrangement joins TRBV12-5 to TRBJ2-5; 12 bases fit TRBD2. The germline V gene has CDR1 LGHNT and CDR2 FRNRAP. The J segment lost 3 bases and the V segment lost 4 bases, leaving 6 bases of the junction unmatched. The CDR3 contains 16 residues. CDR3 sequence reads: CASGYGLAGSKETQYF. DNA for the CDR3: TGTGCTAGTGGTTACGGACTAGCGGGGTCTAAAGAGACCCAGTACTTC. The full variable domain, with the rest looked up from reference TRBV12-5 and TRBJ2-5, is DARVTQTPRHKVTEMGQEVTMRCQPILGHNTVFWYRQTMMQGLELLAYFRNRAPLDDSGMPKDRFSAEMPDATLATLKIQPSEPRDSAVYFCASGYGLAGSKETQYFGPGTRLLVL.

CDR3 sequence reads: CASSVGQDYEQYF. The CDR3 coding sequence is TGTGCCAGCAGTGTTGGACAGGACTACGAGCAGTACTTC. The rearrangement uses TRBV2 and TRBJ2-7, with 7 bases lining up with TRBD1. Germline trimming cut 4 bases from V and 3 bases from J; bases unmatched to any gene: 3. Germline V gene data show CDR1 as SNHLY and CDR2 as FYNNEI. The CDR3 spans 13 residues.

In the case of this clone: This sample also contains other DNA sequences that code for the same CDR3. The CDR3 nucleotides are TGCGCCAGCAGCCAGGGGACAGGGCCCTATGGCTACACCTTC. The encoded protein is CASSQGTGPYGYTF. J is TRBJ1-2 and V is TRBV4-1; 9 nucleotides agree with TRBD1. This CDR3 contains 14 residues. CDR1 and CDR2 from the germline V gene are MGHRA and YSYEKL. J lost 4 bases, V lost 3 bases, and 3 bases had no gene match.

The chain combines TRBV10-3 with TRBJ1-1; TRBD1 might be the D (5 bases). Trimming shortened V by 1 base and J by 2 bases, and 11 bases separated the two germline ends. CDR1 and CDR2 (germline): ENHRY, SYGVKD. There are 15 residues in the CDR3. The CDR3 reads CAISEWGGDNTEAFF. CDR3 in DNA: TGTGCCATCAGTGAGTGGGGGGGGGACAACACTGAAGCTTTCTTT.

The chain recombines TRBV2 with TRBJ2-1, with a tentative D call TRBD1 (5 bases). Trimming removed 7 bases at V and 6 bases at J, with 16 bases between. This CDR3 contains 14 residues. Germline V lookup: CDR1 SNHLY, CDR2 FYNNEI. In nucleotides, the CDR3 is TGTGCCAGCATATTGGACCAGGGTGGCAATGAGCAGTTCTTC. The encoded protein is CASILDQGGNEQFF.

The V and J genes are TRBV7-2 and TRBJ1-1, with 7 bases fitting TRBD1. Unmatched junction bases numbered 9, after V lost 5 bases and J lost 0 bases. CDR1 and CDR2 (germline): SGHTA, FQGNSA. The CDR3 is 16 residues long. CDR3 bases: TGTGCCAGCAGCCCCTGGGACAGCTTTATGAACACTGAAGCTTTCTTT. Translating gives CASSPWDSFMNTEAFF. The full variable domain, its missing parts supplied by reference TRBV7-2 and TRBJ1-1, is GAGVSQSPSNKVTEKGKDVELRCDPISGHTALYWYRQSLGQGLEFLIYFQGNSAPDKSGLPSDRFSAERTGGSVSTLTIQRTQQEDSAVYLCASSPWDSFMNTEAFFGQGTRLTVV.

The rearrangement uses TRBV5-1 and TRBJ1-1, with a possible D match to TRBD1 (6 bases). Germline CDR1 SGHRS, CDR2 YFSETQ. The CDR3 is made up of 18 amino acids. Deletions cut 2 bases from V and 2 bases from J, with 22 bases between. For the CDR3, the DNA is TGCGCCAGCAGCTTTCTTGCCCCCACACAGGGTAGAAACACTGAAGCTTTCTTT. It yields the protein CASSFLAPTQGRNTEAFF. Full variable domain (rest looked up from reference TRBV5-1 and TRBJ1-1): KAGVTQTPRYLIKTRGQQVTLSCSPISGHRSVSWYQQTPGQGLQFLFEYFSETQRNKGNFPGRFSGRQFSNSRSEMNVSTLELGDSALYLCASSFLAPTQGRNTEAFFGQGTRLTVV.

The chain couples TRBV18 to TRBJ2-3; 8 bases are shared with TRBD2. CDR1 and CDR2 (germline): KGHSH, LQKENI. There are 16 residues in the CDR3. The junction had 6 bases not matched to a gene; V was cut back by 3 bases and J by 1 base. The DNA for the CDR3 is TGTGCCAGCTCACCCTCTAGCGGGCGAGGCACAGATACGCAGTATTTT. It encodes CASSPSSGRGTDTQYF.

This clone was counted once. One end of the junction fails to match germline, which may point to a read error. V and J are TRBV5-1 and TRBJ2-7; D remains ambiguous. In germline, CDR1 is SGHRS, CDR2 YFSETQ. The CDR3 has 13 residues. DNA of the CDR3: TGCGCCAGCAGCTACCAAGTTTCATACGGGCAGTACTTC. Residues: CASSYQVSYGQYF.

This rearrangement joins TRBV4-2 to TRBJ1-1; no clear D. V was shortened by 8 bases and J by 5 bases, with 6 bases between the two germline ends. This CDR3 spans 10 amino acids. Germline loops: CDR1 LGHNA, CDR2 YNFKEQ. Here the CDR3 reads CASGGTEAFF. For the CDR3, the DNA is TGTGCCAGCGGCGGGACTGAAGCTTTCTTT.

This rearrangement joins TRBV2 to TRBJ1-4; 8 bases line up with TRBD1. Germline V gene lookup returns CDR1 SNHLY and CDR2 FYNNEI. V lost 6 bases to trimming and J lost 8 bases; unmatched junction nucleotides: 11. The CDR3 length is 15 residues. CDR3 sequence reads: CASRGRGTGREKLFF. In DNA, the CDR3 is TGTGCCAGCAGAGGTAGGGGGACAGGACGGGAAAAACTGTTTTTT.

The V and J genes are TRBV29-1 and TRBJ2-5, with 8 bases lining up with TRBD1. CDR3 length: 15 residues. The trim removed 4 bases at V and 1 base at J, leaving 8 bases unmatched. CDR1 SQVTM and CDR2 ANQGSEA come from the germline V gene. The CDR3 spells CSVGQTGDLQETQYF. DNA of the CDR3: TGCAGCGTTGGGCAGACAGGGGACCTCCAAGAGACCCAGTACTTC.

This chain links TRBV6-1 with TRBJ2-1, with D maybe TRBD2 (7 bases). The CDR3 covers 16 residues. V lost 2 bases and J lost 8, with 19 bases in between. Germline CDR1 and CDR2: MNHNS and SASEGT. CDR3 nucleotides: TGTGCCAGCAGTGAAAGGGGGACGGGGGGCTGGTATGAGCAGTTCTTC. Its translation is CASSERGTGGWYEQFF.

The chain carries TRBV2 and TRBJ1-1; a possible D gene is TRBD1 (5 bases). The V end was cut by 8 bases, the J end by 0 bases, with 10 bases between. The CDR3 loop spans 13 amino acids. Germline V gives CDR1 SNHLY, CDR2 FYNNEI. CDR3 amino acids: CASLGAMNTEAFF. The CDR3 nucleotides are TGTGCCAGCCTTGGGGCCATGAACACTGAAGCTTTCTTT. The variable domain in full, completed from reference TRBV2 and TRBJ1-1, reads EPEVTQTPSHQVTQMGQEVILRCVPISNHLYFYWYRQILGQKVEFLVSFYNNEISEKSEIFDDQFSVERPDGSNFTLKIRSTKLEDSAMYFCASLGAMNTEAFFGQGTRLTVV.

The rearrangement joins TRBV6-4 to TRBJ2-2; D gene uncertain. The CDR3 contains 13 residues. V was shortened by 5 bases and J by 5 bases, with 9 bases between the two germline ends. CDR1 MRHNA and CDR2 SNTAGT come from the germline V gene. DNA for the CDR3: TGTGCCAGCAGTCCAACGAGGACCGGGGAGCTGTTTTTT. Amino acids: CASSPTRTGELFF.

The rearrangement links TRBV2 to TRBJ1-1; tentative D call: TRBD1 (5 bases). V was shortened by 6 bases and J by 3 bases, with 14 bases between the two germline ends. The germline V gene encodes CDR1 SNHLY and CDR2 FYNNEI. The CDR3 is made up of 14 amino acids. The CDR3 region is CASSPGTGDTEAFF. DNA of the CDR3: TGTGCCAGCAGCCCCGGAACAGGAGACACTGAAGCTTTCTTT.

V and J are TRBV6-1 and TRBJ1-5, with TRBD1 matching 10 bases. J lost 8 bases, V lost 6 bases, and 7 bases had no gene match. CDR1 and CDR2 from the germline V gene are MNHNS and SASEGT. The CDR3 consists of 14 residues. This CDR3 is CASRTGTGEKPQHF. The CDR3 nucleotides read TGTGCCAGCAGGACCGGGACAGGGGAGAAGCCCCAGCATTTT.

The gene calls are TRBV13 and TRBJ2-3; TRBD2 might be the D (6 bases). Germline values: CDR1 PRHDT, CDR2 FYEKMQ (reference sequence). CDR3 length equals 13 residues. V was shortened by 5 bases and J by 5 bases, with 11 bases between the two germline ends. CDR3 sequence reads: CASSLSGEDTQYF. The CDR3 nucleotides are TGTGCCAGCAGCCTTTCGGGGGAAGATACGCAGTATTTT. Complete variable domain (other parts from reference TRBV13 and TRBJ2-3): AAGVIQSPRHLIKEKRETATLKCYPIPRHDTVYWYQQGPGQDPQFLISFYEKMQSDKGSIPDRFSAQQFSDYHSELNMSSLELGDSALYFCASSLSGEDTQYFGPGTRLTVL.

In DNA, the CDR3 is TGTGCCATCAGTGAGTCTCCACAGGGCCAAGAGACCCAGTACTTC. The encoded protein is CAISESPQGQETQYF. The rearrangement joins TRBV10-3 to TRBJ2-5, with TRBD1 as a possible D gene (6 bases). This CDR3 comprises 15 residues. Germline lookup yields CDR1 ENHRY and CDR2 SYGVKD. Deletions cut 0 bases from V and 1 base from J, with 9 bases between.

A few counts support this clone. The V call is TRBV19, the J call TRBJ2-1, with D perhaps matching TRBD2 (7 bases). The V end lost 0 bases, the J end lost 10 bases, and 16 bases lay between the germline ends. The CDR3 length is 15 residues. Germline CDR1 is LNHDA and CDR2 is SQIVND (reference sequence). The CDR3 loop reads CASSIDGGPTKEQFF. For the CDR3, the DNA is TGTGCCAGTAGTATAGACGGGGGGCCAACTAAAGAGCAGTTCTTC.

This rearrangement joins TRBV4-2 to TRBJ2-3; TRBD1 might be the D (5 bases). The germline V and J ends were trimmed by 0 bases and 2 bases, with 12 bases remaining between them. CDR3 size: 16 residues. The V gene's germline CDR1 is LGHNA and CDR2 YNFKEQ. The CDR3 sequence is CASSQDQGRATDTQYF. The CDR3 region has the DNA TGTGCCAGCAGCCAAGATCAGGGAAGGGCCACAGATACGCAGTATTTT.

The chain links TRBV14 to TRBJ1-1, with D perhaps matching TRBD1 (6 bases). Germline CDR1 is SGHDN and CDR2 is FVKESK. V lost 4 bases and J 6 bases, leaving 15 bases between the germline ends. This CDR3 spans 14 amino acids. CDR3 nucleotides: TGTGCCAGCAGCCGGGGAACGGGGGGCGCTGAAGCTTTCTTT. This translates into CASSRGTGGAEAFF.

In DNA, the CDR3 is TGTGCCAGCAGCTCGCGTGGCGGTCGGGACTCTGAAGCTTTCTTT. Its translation is CASSSRGGRDSEAFF. This rearrangement joins TRBV7-9 to TRBJ1-1, with a possible D match to TRBD1 (5 bases). The CDR3 has 15 residues. Trimming cost V 4 bases and J 6 bases, with 18 bases left between them. Germline V gene sequence: CDR1 SEHNR, CDR2 FQNEAQ (reference sequence). The full variable domain, rest sourced from reference TRBV7-9 and TRBJ1-1, is DTGVSQNPRHKITKRGQNVTFRCDPISEHNRLYWYRQTLGQGPEFLTYFQNEAQLEKSRLLSDRFSAERPKGSFSTLEIQRTEQGDSAMYLCASSSRGGRDSEAFFGQGTRLTVV.

The chain joins TRBV4-1 to TRBJ1-1; possible D gene TRBD1, 5 bases. The V gene's germline CDR1 is MGHRA and CDR2 YSYEKL. The CDR3 is 17 amino acids. V lost 1 base and J 6 bases, leaving 21 bases between the germline ends. The CDR3 DNA reads as TGCGCCAGCAGCCAAGTGGGGCCCTCCTTTGGCCTGGCTGAAGCTTTCTTT. Residues: CASSQVGPSFGLAEAFF.

V and J are TRBV28 and TRBJ1-2; D perhaps matches TRBD1 (6 bases). The germline V and J ends were trimmed by 6 bases and 5 bases, with 10 bases remaining between them. Germline V gene lookup returns CDR1 MDHEN and CDR2 SYDVKM. The CDR3 is 12 amino acids. CDR3 in DNA: TGTGCCAGCAGCGAACAGGGTTATGGCTACACCTTC. Its translation is CASSEQGYGYTF.

The chain uses TRBV9 and TRBJ1-1, with no clear D. The CDR3 totals 15 residues. Germline lookup yields CDR1 SGDLS and CDR2 YYNGEE. Between the trimmed V and J ends, which lost 0 bases and 4 bases, there was a span of 13 bases. Here the CDR3 DNA reads TGTGCCAGCAGCGTAGTTGCAGGCTTCCTCACTGAAGCTTTCTTT. It codes for CASSVVAGFLTEAFF. Full variable domain (rest looked up from reference TRBV9 and TRBJ1-1): DSGVTQTPKHLITATGQRVTLRCSPRSGDLSVYWYQQSLDQGLQFLIQYYNGEERAKGNILERFSAQQFPDLHSELNLSSLELGDSALYFCASSVVAGFLTEAFFGQGTRLTVV.

CDR3 coding DNA: TGTGCCAGCAGCTTAGAGCCAATTGGTTACGAGCAGTACTTC. Its translation is CASSLEPIGYEQYF. V usage is TRBV7-9 and J usage is TRBJ2-7; D is uncertain. Germline V CDR1 and CDR2: SEHNR, FQNEAQ (reference sequence). The CDR3 spans 14 residues. The ends were cut back, 1 base at V and 4 bases at J, with 11 bases in the middle.

This clone was observed a few times. The chain carries TRBV28 and TRBJ2-5; D call uncertain. V was shortened by 7 bases and J by 5 bases, with 8 bases between the two germline ends. The CDR3 is 11 amino acids. The V gene's germline CDR1 is MDHEN and CDR2 SYDVKM. CDR3 in DNA: TGTGCCAGCATCAACGGGGAGACCCAGTACTTC. The encoded protein is CASINGETQYF.

The V gene is TRBV9, the J gene TRBJ1-1; D gene ambiguous. The germline V gene has CDR1 SGDLS and CDR2 YYNGEE. The CDR3 runs to 14 residues. Trimming pared 0 bases from V and 4 bases from J, leaving 10 bases between. CDR3 nucleotides: TGTGCCAGCAGCGTAGGACATTTTCCCACTGAAGCTTTCTTT. It encodes CASSVGHFPTEAFF.

The rearrangement links TRBV10-3 to TRBJ2-5, with unresolved D. The V gene's germline CDR1 is ENHRY and CDR2 SYGVKD. This CDR3 region has 14 residues. Trimming stripped 3 bases from V and 5 bases from J, with 13 bases between. Here the CDR3 reads CAISDSRYEETQYF. The DNA of the CDR3 is TGTGCCATCAGTGATTCACGGTATGAGGAGACCCAGTACTTC.